These 8 T cell receptor beta chains came from one sample sequenced in a study of blood T cell repertoires in COVID-19 (TCRdb year 2020). Libraries were built with the immunoSEQ multiplex PCR assay. The clones in this table, taken by TCRdb from immuneACCESS, are in-frame only. Not every clone is retained; where verified, under half of the shortfall comes from an unresolved V gene, and the cause of the rest is unknown. Counted in this sample were approximately 50,000 clones; approximately 75% of them appeared once. The leading ten clones occupy roughly 29% of the sample. What was sequenced was peripheral blood. These receptors came from a man aged 55 to 70 with COVID-19, enrolled during active disease.

The chain links TRBV25-1 to TRBJ2-7, with D unclear. The V gene lost 3 bases and the J gene lost 2 bases, with 8 bases spanning the gap. The CDR3 runs to 13 residues. The germline gives CDR1 MGHDK, CDR2 SYGVNS. CDR3 region: CASSDPPAYEQYF. In nucleotides, the CDR3 is TGTGCCAGCAGTGACCCCCCCGCCTACGAGCAGTACTTC.

Worth noting for this clone: In the same sample, other DNA sequences code for this CDR3. The rearrangement joins TRBV5-1 to TRBJ2-1; 12 nucleotides line up with TRBD2. The ends lost 4 bases at V and 0 bases at J; junction bases unmatched: 2. The CDR3 loop spans 16 amino acids. Germline assignment: CDR1 SGHRS and CDR2 YFSETQ. In DNA, the CDR3 is TGCGCCAGCAGCCTGACTAGCGGGAGCTCCTACAATGAGCAGTTCTTC. It is translated as CASSLTSGSSYNEQFF.

The table lists this clone with a few counts. This chain joins TRBV30 and TRBJ1-2; 8 bases agree with TRBD1. Germline V gene data show CDR1 as GTSNPN and CDR2 as SVGIG (reference sequence). V trimming: 1 base; J trimming: 4 bases; junction bases outside the gene matches: 8. The CDR3 is 15 amino acids. The CDR3 coding sequence is TGTGCCTGGAGTGCCGGGACAGGTAGCACCTATGGCTACACCTTC. It codes for CAWSAGTGSTYGYTF.

The V gene is TRBV21-1, the J gene TRBJ2-5; the table's D gene call, TRBD2, was not cross checked with the DNA. TRBV21-1 is a documented pseudogene. The CDR3 extends over 14 amino acids. CDR3 residues: CASIGEGSQETQYF. CDR3 coding DNA: TGTGCCAGCATCGGAGAGGGCAGCCAAGAGACCCAGTACTTC.

The table lists this clone with a count of one. The chain links TRBV19 to TRBJ1-1; TRBD1 is a possible D gene (5 bases). Germline lookup yields CDR1 LNHDA and CDR2 SQIVND (reference sequence). The length of the CDR3 is 11 residues. Trimming stripped 5 bases from V and 6 bases from J, with 7 bases between. The CDR3: CASSETAEAFF. The CDR3 coding sequence is TGTGCCAGTAGTGAGACAGCTGAAGCTTTCTTT.

J is TRBJ1-1 and V is TRBV4-2, with 8 bases lining up with TRBD1. V shed 4 bases, J shed 6 bases, and the junction held 10 bases outside the gene matches. Germline V gene lookup returns CDR1 LGHNA and CDR2 YNFKEQ. The CDR3 consists of 15 residues. DNA of the CDR3: TGTGCCAGCAGCCGCGAGGCAGGGGGCAGCTCTGAAGCTTTCTTT. It translates to CASSREAGGSSEAFF.

This clone was found once. The chain couples TRBV3-1 (or the pseudogene TRBV3-2) to TRBJ1-1; a weak D match, TRBD1 (6 bases). Trimming removed 1 base from V and 7 bases from J, with 13 bases in between. This CDR3 has 14 residues. Germline CDR1 and CDR2: LGHDT and YNNKEL (reference sequence). CDR3 in DNA: TGTGCCAGCAGCCAAGTTTCGGGACAATTTGAAGCTTTCTTT. This gives the protein CASSQVSGQFEAFF.

This clone was seen a single time. The rearrangement links TRBV11-3 to TRBJ2-7; D is unclear. Trimming removed 3 bases at V and 5 bases at J, with 14 bases between. The CDR3 length is 14 residues. Germline CDR1 reads SGHNT; CDR2 reads YENEEA. CDR3 in DNA: TGTGCCAGCAGCTTTAAGCGCCGCTATGACGAGCAGTACTTC. Residues: CASSFKRRYDEQYF.